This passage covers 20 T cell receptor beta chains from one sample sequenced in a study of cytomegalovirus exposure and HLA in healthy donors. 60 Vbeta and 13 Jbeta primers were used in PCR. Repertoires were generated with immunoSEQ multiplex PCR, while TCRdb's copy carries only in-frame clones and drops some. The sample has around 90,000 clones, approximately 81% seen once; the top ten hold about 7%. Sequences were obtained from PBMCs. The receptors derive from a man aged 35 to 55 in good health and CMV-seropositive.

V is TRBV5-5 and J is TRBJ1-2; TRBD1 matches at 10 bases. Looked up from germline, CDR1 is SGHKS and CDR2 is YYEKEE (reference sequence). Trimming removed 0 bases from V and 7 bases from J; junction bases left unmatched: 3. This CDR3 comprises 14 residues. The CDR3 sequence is CASSLGTGGSGYTF. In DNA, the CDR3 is TGTGCCAGCAGCTTGGGGACAGGGGGTAGTGGCTACACCTTC.

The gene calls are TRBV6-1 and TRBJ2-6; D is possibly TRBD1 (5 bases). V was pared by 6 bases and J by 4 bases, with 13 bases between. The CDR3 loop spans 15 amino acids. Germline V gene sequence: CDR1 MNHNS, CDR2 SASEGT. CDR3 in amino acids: CASSRVLTGANVLTF. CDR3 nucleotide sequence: TGTGCCAGCAGCAGGGTGTTGACCGGGGCCAACGTCCTGACTTTC.

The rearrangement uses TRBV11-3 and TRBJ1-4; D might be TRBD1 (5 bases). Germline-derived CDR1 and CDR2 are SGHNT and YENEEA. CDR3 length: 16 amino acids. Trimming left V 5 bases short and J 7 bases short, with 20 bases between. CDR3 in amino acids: CASSPGGGDYGEKLFF. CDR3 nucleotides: TGTGCCAGCAGCCCAGGTGGGGGGGACTATGGTGAAAAACTGTTTTTT.

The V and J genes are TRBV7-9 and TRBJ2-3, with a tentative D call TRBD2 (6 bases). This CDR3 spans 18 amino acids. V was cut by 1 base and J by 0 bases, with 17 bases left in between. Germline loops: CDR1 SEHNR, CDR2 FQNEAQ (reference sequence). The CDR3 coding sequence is TGTGCCAGCAGCTTAGTTACTAGCACATCCTCTAGCACAGATACGCAGTATTTT. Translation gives CASSLVTSTSSSTDTQYF.

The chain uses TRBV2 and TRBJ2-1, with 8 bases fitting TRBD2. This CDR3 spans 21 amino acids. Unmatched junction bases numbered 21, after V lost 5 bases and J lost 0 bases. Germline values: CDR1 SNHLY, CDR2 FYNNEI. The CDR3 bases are TGTGCCAGCAGTCAGATCTCACGGACGACCGGGACTAGGGTCTCCTACAATGAGCAGTTCTTC. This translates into CASSQISRTTGTRVSYNEQFF.

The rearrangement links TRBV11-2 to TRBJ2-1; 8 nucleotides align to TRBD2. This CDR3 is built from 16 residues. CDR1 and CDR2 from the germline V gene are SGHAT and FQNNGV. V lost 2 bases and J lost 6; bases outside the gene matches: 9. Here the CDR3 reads CASSLTTGGRGNEQFF. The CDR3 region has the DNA TGTGCCAGCAGCTTAACCACGGGGGGGCGGGGCAATGAGCAGTTCTTC.

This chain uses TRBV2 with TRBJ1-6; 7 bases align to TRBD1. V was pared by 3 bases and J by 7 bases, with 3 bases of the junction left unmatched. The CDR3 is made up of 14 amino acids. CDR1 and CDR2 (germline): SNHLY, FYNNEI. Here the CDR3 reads CASSDDRVNSPLHF. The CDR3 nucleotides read TGTGCCAGCAGTGATGACAGGGTAAATTCACCCCTCCACTTT.

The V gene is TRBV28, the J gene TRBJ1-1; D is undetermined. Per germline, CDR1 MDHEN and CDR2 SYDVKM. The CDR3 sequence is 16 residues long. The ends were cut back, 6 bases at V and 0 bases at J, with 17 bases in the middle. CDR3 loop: CASRGRGGKMNTEAFF. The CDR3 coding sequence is TGTGCCAGCAGGGGTCGGGGAGGCAAGATGAACACTGAAGCTTTCTTT.

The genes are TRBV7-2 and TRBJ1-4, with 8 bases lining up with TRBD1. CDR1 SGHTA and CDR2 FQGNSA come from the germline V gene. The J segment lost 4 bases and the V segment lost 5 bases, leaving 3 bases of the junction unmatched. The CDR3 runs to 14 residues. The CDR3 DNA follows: TGTGCCAGCAGCCGTGACAGGGGTAATGAAAAACTGTTTTTT. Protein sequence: CASSRDRGNEKLFF.

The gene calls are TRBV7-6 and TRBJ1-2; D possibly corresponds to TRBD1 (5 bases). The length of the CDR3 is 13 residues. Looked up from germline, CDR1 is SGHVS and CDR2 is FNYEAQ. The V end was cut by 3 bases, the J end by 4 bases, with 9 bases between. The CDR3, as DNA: TGTGCCAGCAGCTTTGGGCAGGGCTATGGCTACACCTTC. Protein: CASSFGQGYGYTF.

This chain's CDR3 is CSARYSRGQFF. The CDR3 DNA is TGCAGTGCTAGATATTCAAGGGGGCAGTTCTTC. V is TRBV20-1 and J is TRBJ2-1; D perhaps matches TRBD1 (5 bases). Germline CDR1 and CDR2: DFQATT and SNEGSKA (reference sequence). This CDR3 comprises 11 residues. V lost 2 bases to trimming and J lost 12 bases, with 11 bases between them.

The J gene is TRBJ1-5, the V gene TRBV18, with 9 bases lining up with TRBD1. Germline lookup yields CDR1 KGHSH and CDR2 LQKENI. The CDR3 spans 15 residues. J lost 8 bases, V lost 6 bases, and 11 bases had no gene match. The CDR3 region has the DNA TGTGCCAGCTCCCCTACAGGGGGCTATGGGGAGCCCCAGCATTTT. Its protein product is CASSPTGGYGEPQHF.

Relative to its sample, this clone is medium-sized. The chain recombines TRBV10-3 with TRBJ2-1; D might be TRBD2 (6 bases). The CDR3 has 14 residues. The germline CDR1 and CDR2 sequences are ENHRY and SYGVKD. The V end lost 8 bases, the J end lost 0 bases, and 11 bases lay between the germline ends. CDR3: CAIGTGDSYNEQFF. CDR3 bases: TGTGCCATCGGAACGGGAGACTCCTACAATGAGCAGTTCTTC.

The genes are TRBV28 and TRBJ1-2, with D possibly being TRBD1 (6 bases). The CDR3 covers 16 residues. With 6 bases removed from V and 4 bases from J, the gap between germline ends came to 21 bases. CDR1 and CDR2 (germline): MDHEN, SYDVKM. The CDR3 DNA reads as TGTGCCAGCAGCTTAGCCCCTCGGACAGCAGCCTATGGCTACACCTTC. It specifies CASSLAPRTAAYGYTF.

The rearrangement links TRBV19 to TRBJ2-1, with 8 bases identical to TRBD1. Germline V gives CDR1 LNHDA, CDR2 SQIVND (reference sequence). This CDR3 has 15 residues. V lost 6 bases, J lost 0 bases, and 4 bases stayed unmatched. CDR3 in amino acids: CASSRQGNSYNEQFF. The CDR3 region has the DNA TGTGCCAGTAGCAGACAGGGGAACTCCTACAATGAGCAGTTCTTC. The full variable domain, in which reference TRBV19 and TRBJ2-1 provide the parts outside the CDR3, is DGGITQSPKYLFRKEGQNVTLSCEQNLNHDAMYWYRQDPGQGLRLIYYSQIVNDFQKGDIAEGYSVSREKKESFPLTVTSAQKNPTAFYLCASSRQGNSYNEQFFGPGTRLTVL.

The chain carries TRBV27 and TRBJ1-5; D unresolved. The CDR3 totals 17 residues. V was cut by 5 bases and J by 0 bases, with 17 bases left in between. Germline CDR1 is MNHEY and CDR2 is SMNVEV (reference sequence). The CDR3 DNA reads TGTGCCAGCAGTGTGGAATACCCTCGGGGTAGCAATCAGCCCCAGCATTTT. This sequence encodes CASSVEYPRGSNQPQHF.

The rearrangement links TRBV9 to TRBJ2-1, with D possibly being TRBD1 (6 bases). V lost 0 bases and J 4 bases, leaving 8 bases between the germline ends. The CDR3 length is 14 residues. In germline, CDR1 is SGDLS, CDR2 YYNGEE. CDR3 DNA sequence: TGTGCCAGCAGCGTAGGGACAGCTTACAATGAGCAGTTCTTC. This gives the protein CASSVGTAYNEQFF. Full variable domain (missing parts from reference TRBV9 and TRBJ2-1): DSGVTQTPKHLITATGQRVTLRCSPRSGDLSVYWYQQSLDQGLQFLIQYYNGEERAKGNILERFSAQQFPDLHSELNLSSLELGDSALYFCASSVGTAYNEQFFGPGTRLTVL.

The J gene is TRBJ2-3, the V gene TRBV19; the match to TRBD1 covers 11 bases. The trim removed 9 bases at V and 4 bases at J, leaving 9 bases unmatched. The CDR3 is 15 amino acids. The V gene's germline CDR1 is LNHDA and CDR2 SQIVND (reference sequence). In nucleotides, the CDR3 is TGTGCCAGCACCTCTCCGGGACAGGGGGCAGATACGCAGTATTTT. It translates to CASTSPGQGADTQYF.

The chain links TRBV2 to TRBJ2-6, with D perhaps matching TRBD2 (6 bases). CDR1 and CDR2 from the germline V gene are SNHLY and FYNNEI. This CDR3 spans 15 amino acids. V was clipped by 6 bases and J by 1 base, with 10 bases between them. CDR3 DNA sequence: TGTGCCAGCAGGCGGGATTTTTCTGGGGCCAACGTCCTGACTTTC. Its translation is CASRRDFSGANVLTF. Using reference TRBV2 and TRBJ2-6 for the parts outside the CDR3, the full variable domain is EPEVTQTPSHQVTQMGQEVILRCVPISNHLYFYWYRQILGQKVEFLVSFYNNEISEKSEIFDDQFSVERPDGSNFTLKIRSTKLEDSAMYFCASRRDFSGANVLTFGAGSRLTVL.

The CDR3: CASRRTRHQPQHF. The CDR3 region has the DNA TGTGCCAGCAGACGGACAAGGCATCAGCCCCAGCATTTT. The V and J genes are TRBV6-1 and TRBJ1-5, with D perhaps matching TRBD1 (5 bases). V dropped 6 bases and J dropped 5 bases, with 11 bases sitting between them. This CDR3 is 13 amino acids long. The germline gives CDR1 MNHNS, CDR2 SASEGT.